Only a few counts were recorded for the clone carrying this T cell receptor beta chain. Template-switching 5'RACE yielded the TCR cDNA; a universal primer site and UMIs were added in the process. Each CDR3 protein is one row after TCRdb ran MiXCR on the 5' RACE reads. The repertoire consists of a few hundred thousand distinct CDR3 sequences, with about 6% occurring once and the leading ten covering over 12%. The data were obtained in a study of T cells after yellow fever vaccination. This clonotype was obtained from a young man who received the YFV17D yellow fever vaccine. Here the sequenced sample was PBMCs, taken 5 days after the yellow fever booster vaccination.

The CDR3 loop reads CASMEVGNTDTQYF. The CDR3 DNA is TGTGCCAGCATGGAGGTCGGAAACACAGATACGCAGTATTTT. The chain joins TRBV6-1 to TRBJ2-3; D is perhaps TRBD2 (5 bases). This CDR3 region has 14 residues. Trimming stripped 7 bases from V and 2 bases from J, with 13 bases between. Looked up from germline, CDR1 is MNHNS and CDR2 is SASEGT.